The subject of this entry is one T cell receptor beta chain. Sequencing was performed with immunoSEQ multiplex PCR; in TCRdb, only in-frame clones are kept and a portion is missing. The data contain under 85,000 clones, around 88% of them singletons. CDR1 is MNHNS and CDR2 is SASEGT in the germline V gene. V was trimmed by 1 base and J by 2 bases, leaving 14 bases between them. The CDR3 spans 17 residues. The sample belongs to a study of blood T cell repertoires in COVID-19. This TCR was sampled from a human donor in a cohort sampled during active COVID-19. The chain joins TRBV6-1 to TRBJ2-2; possible D gene TRBD1, 6 bases. The sample taken for sequencing was peripheral blood. CDR3 DNA sequence: TGTGCCAGCAGTGAAGGGGGGAACAGGGTCAACACCGGGGAGCTGTTTTTT. This translates into CASSEGGNRVNTGELFF.